The sequence of this T cell receptor (beta chain) was determined in a study of response to subunit inactivated influenza vaccine (dated by TCRdb to 2016 to 2019). Some background on the complete study: The study used deep quantitative T cell receptor repertoire profiling to track responses to a trivalent subunit inactivated influenza vaccine. On the study overall, not on this receptor specifically: According to the authors, only a limited number of new T cells may be recruited by each seasonal influenza vaccination.

This clonotype was recorded at least ten times. The target of this receptor is not known. No base quality values were provided; no much bigger clone lies one nucleotide off. Ends trimmed: V by 7 bases, J by 0 bases; bases unmatched to a gene: 19. CDR1 SGHVS and CDR2 FQNEAQ are derived from the germline V gene. Including the terminal cysteine and phenylalanine, the CDR3 comprises 20 residues. Only the CDR3 DNA is retained, 60 bases long and in frame from the first base. Library generation was performed with RT-PCR. Sequencer: Illumina HiSeq 2500. TCRdb cleaned the public reads at Q25 with fastp, built clones with MiXCR and kept in-frame beta chains. Entries that share a CDR3 protein sequence are merged under the most common genes and DNA. This sample is represented by around 710,000 distinct CDR3 sequences; around 14% of them were singletons. The ten most abundant clones make up less than 9% of the sample.

The input for sequencing was PBMCs from blood, taken less than 15 days before vaccination. The TCR comes from a man in his fifties who received an inactivated influenza vaccine. Donor details come from another sample of the same person, matched by shared clones. The receptor chain draws on TRBV7-8 and TRBJ2-1; the junction holds 9 bases that match TRBD2. The DNA sequence is given as TGTGCCAGCACCCTACAGGCGCGGGGGCTAGCGGGGAGCTCCTACAATGAGCAGTTCTTC. Its translation reads: CASTLQARGLAGSSYNEQFF.